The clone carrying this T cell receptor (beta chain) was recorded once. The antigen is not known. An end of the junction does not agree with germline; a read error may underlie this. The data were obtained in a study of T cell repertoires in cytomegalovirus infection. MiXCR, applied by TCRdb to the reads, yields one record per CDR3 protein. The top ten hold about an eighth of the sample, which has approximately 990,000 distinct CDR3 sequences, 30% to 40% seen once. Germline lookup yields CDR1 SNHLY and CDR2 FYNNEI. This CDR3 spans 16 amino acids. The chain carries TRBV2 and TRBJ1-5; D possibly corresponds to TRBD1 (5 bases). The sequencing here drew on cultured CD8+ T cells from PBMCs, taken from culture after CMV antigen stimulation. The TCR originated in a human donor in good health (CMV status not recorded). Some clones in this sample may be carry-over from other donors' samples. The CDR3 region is CAGRDLTEDYNQPQHF. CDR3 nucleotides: TGTGCCGGCAGGGACTTGACAGAAGACTACAATCAGCCCCAGCATTTT.